The entry that follows covers one T cell receptor beta chain sequence. Its binding antigen is unknown. One base away there is no much larger clone; base qualities are not given. TCR CDR3 regions were amplified from genomic DNA by multiplex PCR using the deep immunoSEQ assay. For each cell subset, the extracted genomic DNA was distributed evenly across all wells of several immunoSEQ 96-well plates, and each plate served as one replicate. For sorted subsets, each replicate PCR was loaded with about 0.2 ug genomic DNA, equivalent to approximately 33,000 T cell genomes. Purified libraries were measured with a Qubit 3.0 fluorometer, size-checked on a Bioanalyzer 2100, and measured again with the KAPA Library Quantification kit. A separate single-read 150-cycle Illumina NextSeq 550 flow cell was used to sequence each immunoSEQ 96-well plate. Concerning the study's data processing: Because the immunoSEQ output included only junctional sequences and no quality scores, the filtering could not be the same as the filtering used for full-length reads. To assign V/J genes and CDR3, sequences were annotated using PyIR, a Python wrapper for IgBLAST v1.9, with IMGT germline references. Reads were filtered out if the reads had weak V/J assignments (E-value above 1e-6), no CDR3, stop codons, out-of-frame junctions, or ambiguous translated residues. A V3J clonotype was defined by an identical inferred V gene, J gene, and CDR3 amino acid sequence. Percentage overlap between repertoires was calculated by dividing the number of shared unique clonotypes by the size of the smaller repertoire. Richness of each repertoire was evaluated using RTK rarefaction, the Chao1 estimator, and Recon v2.1 estimates of unobserved clonotypes. For all TCRbeta clonotypes obtained by the gDNA method from a handful of donors, generation probabilities were computed with OLGA. In TCRdb, the immuneACCESS table is reduced to in-frame sequences with V and J assigned. These tables do not hold every clone; where another copy was compared, an unresolved V gene accounts for under half, and the others remain unexplained. V and J calls and clone size are given by that table; D and trimming were obtained from the DNA. The sample table contains around 1.6 million clones; only one count was recorded for 98% of them. About 0.42% of the sample rests with the top ten.

The data derive from a study of shared clonotypes between healthy human individuals (TCRdb year 2020). The study in broad terms: The cohort comprised a couple of women and a few men aged 18 to 49 years. Libraries were prepared and TCR repertoires were sequenced by different laboratories using diverse techniques, in order to increase sequencing depth and limit assay-specific biases. For each donor, CD4 naive and CD4 memory were each given three plates, CD8 naive was given two plates, and CD8 memory was given one plate. Blood TCR repertoires of five healthy adults were deeply sequenced to estimate repertoire size and the extent of clonotype sharing between individuals. Leukapheresis yielded between about 0.85 and 10 billion PBMCs per donor. Study-level results and caveats: Across four donors, 5% to 6% of naive CD4, 3% to 3.5% of naive CD8, around 2.1% of memory CD4, and 0.3% to 0.45% of memory CD8 clonotypes were shared. Even with the large sequencing depth, rarefaction of the sorted-subset datasets indicated that sequencing was incomplete. Because the study included a small number of donors, the genetic and exposure-history diversity represented was limited. Clonotypes shared by all four sorted-subset donors showed higher generation probabilities than non-shared clonotypes. Pairwise subsampling led to the expectation that sequencing depth would affect the degree of clonotype sharing among donors. Larger estimated clonotype richness was generally found for naive subsets than for memory subsets. Sampling was limited to blood, and TCR repertoires in tissue likely differ from TCR repertoires in blood.

V has 6 bases trimmed and J has 1 base trimmed; junction bases matching no gene number 7. The CDR3, from cysteine to phenylalanine, totals 15 residues. The entry retains the CDR3 DNA only, 45 bases that are in frame from base 1. From the germline V gene, CDR1 is MDHEN and CDR2 is SYDVKM. Donors were healthy HIV-negative adults with no recently reported acute infections or vaccinations. All donors were Caucasian adults living in Nashville, Tennessee, USA. CD4+ T cells were enriched by magnetic negative selection; naive cells were then positively selected on CD45RA, and the negative fraction formed the memory subset. Blood was obtained by leukapheresis, after which PBMCs were separated by Ficoll-Histopaque density gradient centrifugation and cryopreserved in liquid nitrogen vapor phase. Analytical flow cytometry was used to check the purity and quantity of each magnetically sorted T cell population. Genomic DNA was isolated from every sorted fraction and measured by UV absorbance on a Nanodrop 2000c.

Here the chain combines TRBV28 and TRBJ2-7; 9 central nucleotides agree with TRBD1. The TCR originated in a man aged 25-40 years in good health. The sequenced sample consisted of naive CD4+ T cells sorted from blood. What the cell subset or site label conveys for this sample: CD45RA+ positively selected. The CDR3 amino acid sequence is: CASSPGQGFSYEQYF. The sequence in DNA is TGTGCCAGCAGCCCGGGACAGGGTTTTTCCTACGAGCAGTACTTC.